This TCR beta chain was sequenced for a study of OX40 agonist ivuxolimab in advanced cancers. Looking at the study overall: Of the participants, more than 35% had some prior anti-PD-1, anti-PD-L1 or anti-CTLA-4 therapy, which was allowed. Patients achieving partial responses numbered three: one hepatocellular carcinoma case and two cutaneous melanoma cases. Study-wide points: At 0.1 to 3.0 mg/kg and by week 6, clonal expansion occurred in CD4+ and CD8+ blood T cells.

Assay: immunoSEQ multiplex PCR; the TCRdb copy retains only in-frame clones and omits some. The repertoire holds 60,000 or so clones, with roughly 88% as singletons. Germline values: CDR1 LNHDA, CDR2 SQIVND (reference sequence). Trimming at V came to 6 bases and at J to 7 bases, leaving 7 bases not matched to a gene. This CDR3 is built from 14 residues. Of note for this clone: What it binds is not known.

Sequenced material: CD4+ or CD8+ T cells sorted from blood, taken in a trial of the OX40 agonist ivuxolimab. The sequence came from an adult with an advanced solid tumor such as melanoma, head and neck, liver or kidney cancer. This rearrangement joins TRBV19 to TRBJ2-1; TRBD2 agrees at 9 bases. CDR3 protein: CASRPAGGSNEQFF. The CDR3 nucleotides are TGTGCCAGTAGGCCAGCGGGGGGCTCGAATGAGCAGTTCTTC.